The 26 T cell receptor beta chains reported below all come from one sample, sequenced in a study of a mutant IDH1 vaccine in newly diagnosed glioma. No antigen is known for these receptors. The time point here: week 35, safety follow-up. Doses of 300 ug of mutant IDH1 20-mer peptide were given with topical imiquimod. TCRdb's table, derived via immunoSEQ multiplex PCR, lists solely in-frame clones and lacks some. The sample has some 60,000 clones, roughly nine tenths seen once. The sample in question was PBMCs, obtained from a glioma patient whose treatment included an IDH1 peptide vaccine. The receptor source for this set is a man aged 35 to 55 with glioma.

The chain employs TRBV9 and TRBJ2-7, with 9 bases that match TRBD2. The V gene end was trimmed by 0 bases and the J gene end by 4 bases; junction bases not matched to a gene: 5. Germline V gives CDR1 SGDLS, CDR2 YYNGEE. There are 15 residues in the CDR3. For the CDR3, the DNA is TGTGCCAGCAGCGTAGGACTAGCGGCAACGTACGAGCAGTACTTC. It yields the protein CASSVGLAATYEQYF.

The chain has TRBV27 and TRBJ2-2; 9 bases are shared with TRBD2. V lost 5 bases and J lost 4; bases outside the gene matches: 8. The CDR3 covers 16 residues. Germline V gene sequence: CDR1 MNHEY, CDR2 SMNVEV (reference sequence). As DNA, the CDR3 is TGTGCCAGCAGTACTATGGGACTAGCTCGCACCGGGGAGCTGTTTTTT. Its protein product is CASSTMGLARTGELFF.

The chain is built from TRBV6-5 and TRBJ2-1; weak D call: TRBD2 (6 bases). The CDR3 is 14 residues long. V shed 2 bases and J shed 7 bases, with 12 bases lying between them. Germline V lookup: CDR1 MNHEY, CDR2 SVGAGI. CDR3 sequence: CASSYLGTANEQFF. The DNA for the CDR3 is TGTGCCAGCAGTTACCTGGGGACTGCAAATGAGCAGTTCTTC.

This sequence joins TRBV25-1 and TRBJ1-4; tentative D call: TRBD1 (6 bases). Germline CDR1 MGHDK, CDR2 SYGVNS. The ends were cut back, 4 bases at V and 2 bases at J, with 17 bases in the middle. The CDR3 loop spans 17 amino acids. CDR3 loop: CASSALQGRGTNEKLFF. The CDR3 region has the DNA TGTGCCAGCAGTGCCCTACAGGGAAGGGGGACTAATGAAAAACTGTTTTTT.

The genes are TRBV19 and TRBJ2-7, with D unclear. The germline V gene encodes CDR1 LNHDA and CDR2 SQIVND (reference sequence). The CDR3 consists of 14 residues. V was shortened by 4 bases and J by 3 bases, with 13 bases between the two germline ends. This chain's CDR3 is CASSTHGPIYEQYF. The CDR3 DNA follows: TGTGCCAGTAGTACTCACGGCCCAATCTACGAGCAGTACTTC.

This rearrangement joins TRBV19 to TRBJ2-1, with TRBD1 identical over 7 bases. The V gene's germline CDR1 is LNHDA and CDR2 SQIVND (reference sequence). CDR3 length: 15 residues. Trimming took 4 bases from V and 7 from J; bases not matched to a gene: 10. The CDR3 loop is CASSREGAASNEQFF. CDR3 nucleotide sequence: TGTGCCAGTAGTAGAGAGGGGGCTGCCTCAAATGAGCAGTTCTTC.

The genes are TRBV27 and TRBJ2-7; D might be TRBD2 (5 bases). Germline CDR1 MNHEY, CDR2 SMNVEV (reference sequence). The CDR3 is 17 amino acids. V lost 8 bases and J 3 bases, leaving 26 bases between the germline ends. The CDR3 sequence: CASRPSRRLLRSYEQYF. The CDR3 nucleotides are TGTGCCAGCCGACCGAGCAGGAGGCTCTTGCGGAGCTACGAGCAGTACTTC.

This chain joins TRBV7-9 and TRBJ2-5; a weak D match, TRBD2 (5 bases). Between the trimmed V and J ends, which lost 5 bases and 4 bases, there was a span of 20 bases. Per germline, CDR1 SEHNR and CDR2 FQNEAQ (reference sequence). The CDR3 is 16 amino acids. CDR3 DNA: TGTGCCAGCAGCCCAGGACTCGGGGTATGGGGAGAGACCCAGTACTTC. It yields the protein CASSPGLGVWGETQYF. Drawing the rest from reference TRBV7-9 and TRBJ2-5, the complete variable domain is DTGVSQNPRHKITKRGQNVTFRCDPISEHNRLYWYRQTLGQGPEFLTYFQNEAQLEKSRLLSDRFSAERPKGSFSTLEIQRTEQGDSAMYLCASSPGLGVWGETQYFGPGTRLLVL.

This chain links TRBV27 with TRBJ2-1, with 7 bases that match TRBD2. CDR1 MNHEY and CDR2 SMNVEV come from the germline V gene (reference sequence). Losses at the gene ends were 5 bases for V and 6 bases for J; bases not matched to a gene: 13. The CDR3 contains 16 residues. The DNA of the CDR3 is TGTGCCAGCAGTCACAACCCCGGGACTACCCTCAATGAGCAGTTCTTC. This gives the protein CASSHNPGTTLNEQFF.

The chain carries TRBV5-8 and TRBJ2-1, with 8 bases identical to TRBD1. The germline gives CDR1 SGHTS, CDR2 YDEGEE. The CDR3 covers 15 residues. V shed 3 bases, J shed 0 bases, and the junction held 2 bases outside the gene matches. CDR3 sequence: CASSWTGSSYNEQFF. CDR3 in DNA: TGTGCCAGCAGCTGGACAGGGAGCTCCTACAATGAGCAGTTCTTC.

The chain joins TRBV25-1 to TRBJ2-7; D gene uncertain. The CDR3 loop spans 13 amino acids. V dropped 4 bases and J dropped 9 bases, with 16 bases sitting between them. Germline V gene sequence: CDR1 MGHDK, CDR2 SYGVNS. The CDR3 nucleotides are TGTGCCAGCAGTGGGTCGTGGGCCTCGTGGCAGTACTTC. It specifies CASSGSWASWQYF.

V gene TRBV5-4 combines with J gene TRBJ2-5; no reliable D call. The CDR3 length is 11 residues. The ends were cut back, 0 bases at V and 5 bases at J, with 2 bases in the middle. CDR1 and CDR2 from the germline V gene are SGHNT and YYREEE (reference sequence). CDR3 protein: CASSLAETQYF. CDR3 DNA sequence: TGTGCCAGCAGCTTGGCGGAGACCCAGTACTTC.

The chain's CDR3 is CASSTARTLNYGYTF. CDR3 DNA sequence: TGTGCCAGTAGTACCGCCCGGACACTAAACTATGGCTACACCTTC. The chain recombines TRBV19 with TRBJ1-2, with a possible D match to TRBD1 (5 bases). The CDR3 runs 15 residues. The V gene's germline CDR1 is LNHDA and CDR2 SQIVND (reference sequence). The ends were cut back, 4 bases at V and 2 bases at J, with 14 bases in the middle.

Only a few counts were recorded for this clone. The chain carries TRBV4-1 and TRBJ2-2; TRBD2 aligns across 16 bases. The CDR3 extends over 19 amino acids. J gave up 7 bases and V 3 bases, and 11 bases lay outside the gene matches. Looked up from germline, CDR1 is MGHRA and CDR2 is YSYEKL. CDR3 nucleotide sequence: TGCGCCAGCAGCCAGCCGGGACTAGCGGGAGGGTCCTCGGACGGGGAGCTGTTTTTT. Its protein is CASSQPGLAGGSSDGELFF.

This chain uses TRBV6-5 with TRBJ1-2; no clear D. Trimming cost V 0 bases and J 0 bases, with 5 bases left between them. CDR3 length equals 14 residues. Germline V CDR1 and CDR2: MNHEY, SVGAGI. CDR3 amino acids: CASSYSQPNYGYTF. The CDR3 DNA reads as TGTGCCAGCAGTTACTCACAGCCTAACTATGGCTACACCTTC.

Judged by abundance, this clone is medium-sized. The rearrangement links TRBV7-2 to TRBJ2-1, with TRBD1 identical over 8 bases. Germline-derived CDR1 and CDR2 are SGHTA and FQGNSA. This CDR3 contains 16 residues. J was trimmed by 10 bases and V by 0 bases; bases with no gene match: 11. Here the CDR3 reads CASSLAGTKTGGEQFF. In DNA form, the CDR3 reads TGTGCCAGCAGCTTAGCCGGGACAAAAACAGGGGGGGAGCAGTTCTTC.

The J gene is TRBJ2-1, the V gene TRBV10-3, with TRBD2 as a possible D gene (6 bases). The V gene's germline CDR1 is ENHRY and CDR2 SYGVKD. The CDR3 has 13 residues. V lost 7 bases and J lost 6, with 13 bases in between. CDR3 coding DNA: TGTGCCATCACCGAGAGGGACTTCAATGAGCAGTTCTTC. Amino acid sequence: CAITERDFNEQFF.

Here the CDR3 reads CASSPVQGETQYF. CDR3 coding DNA: TGTGCCAGCAGCCCAGTCCAGGGAGAGACCCAGTACTTC. J is TRBJ2-5 and V is TRBV7-6, with a possible D match to TRBD1 (5 bases). With 5 bases removed from V and 4 bases from J, the gap between germline ends came to 11 bases. Germline V gene data show CDR1 as SGHVS and CDR2 as FNYEAQ. This CDR3 has 13 amino acids.

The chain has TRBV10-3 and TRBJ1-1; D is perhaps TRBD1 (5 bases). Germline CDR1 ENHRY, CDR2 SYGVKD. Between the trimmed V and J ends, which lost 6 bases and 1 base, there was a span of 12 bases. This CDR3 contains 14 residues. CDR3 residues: CAISDRSQNTEAFF. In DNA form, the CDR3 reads TGTGCCATCAGCGACAGATCCCAGAACACTGAAGCTTTCTTT.

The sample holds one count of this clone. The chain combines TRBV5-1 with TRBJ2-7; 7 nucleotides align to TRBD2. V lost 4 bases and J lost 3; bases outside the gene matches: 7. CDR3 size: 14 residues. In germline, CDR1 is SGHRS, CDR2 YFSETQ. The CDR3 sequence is CASSRGGGGYEQYF. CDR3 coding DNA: TGCGCCAGCAGCCGGGGCGGGGGAGGCTACGAGCAGTACTTC.

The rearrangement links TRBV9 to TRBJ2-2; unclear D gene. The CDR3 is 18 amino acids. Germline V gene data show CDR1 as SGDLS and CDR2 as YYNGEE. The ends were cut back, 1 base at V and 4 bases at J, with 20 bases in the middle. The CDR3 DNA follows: TGTGCCAGCAGCGTAAGCCCCCGGCTAGAGAGGACCACCGGGGAGCTGTTTTTT. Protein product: CASSVSPRLERTTGELFF. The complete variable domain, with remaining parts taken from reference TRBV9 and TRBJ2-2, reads DSGVTQTPKHLITATGQRVTLRCSPRSGDLSVYWYQQSLDQGLQFLIQYYNGEERAKGNILERFSAQQFPDLHSELNLSSLELGDSALYFCASSVSPRLERTTGELFFGEGSRLTVL.

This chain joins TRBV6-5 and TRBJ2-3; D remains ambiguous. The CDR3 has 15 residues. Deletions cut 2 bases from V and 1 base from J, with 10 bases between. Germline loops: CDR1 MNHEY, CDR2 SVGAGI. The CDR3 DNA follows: TGTGCCAGCAGTTACCAAGGCACGGGCACAGATACGCAGTATTTT. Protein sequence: CASSYQGTGTDTQYF.

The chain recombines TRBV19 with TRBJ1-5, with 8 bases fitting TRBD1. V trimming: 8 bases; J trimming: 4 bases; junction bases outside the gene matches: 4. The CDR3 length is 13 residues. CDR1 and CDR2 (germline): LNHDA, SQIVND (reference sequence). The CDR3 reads CASLDRGNQPQHF. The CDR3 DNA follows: TGTGCCAGTTTAGACAGGGGAAATCAGCCCCAGCATTTT.

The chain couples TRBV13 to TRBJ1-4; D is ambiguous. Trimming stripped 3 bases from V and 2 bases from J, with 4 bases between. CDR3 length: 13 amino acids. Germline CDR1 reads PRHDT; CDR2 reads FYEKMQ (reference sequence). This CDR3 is CASSFRTNEKLFF. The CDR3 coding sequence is TGTGCCAGCAGCTTCAGGACTAATGAAAAACTGTTTTTT.

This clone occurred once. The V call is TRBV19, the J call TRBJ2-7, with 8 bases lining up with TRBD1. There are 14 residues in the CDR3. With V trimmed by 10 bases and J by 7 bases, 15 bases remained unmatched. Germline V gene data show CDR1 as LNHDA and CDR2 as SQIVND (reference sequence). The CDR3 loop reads CATETGTGPREQYF. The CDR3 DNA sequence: TGTGCCACGGAGACCGGGACAGGCCCTCGGGAGCAGTACTTC.

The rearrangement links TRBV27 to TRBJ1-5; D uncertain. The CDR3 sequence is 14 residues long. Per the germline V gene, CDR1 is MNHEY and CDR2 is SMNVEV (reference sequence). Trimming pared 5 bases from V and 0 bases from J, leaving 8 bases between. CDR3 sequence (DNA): TGTGCCAGCAGTCAGGTATATAGCAATCAGCCCCAGCATTTT. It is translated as CASSQVYSNQPQHF.